This T cell receptor beta chain is drawn from a study of vaccination and CD4 T cells after COVID-19. Study at large: Participants got two doses of BNT162b2 or mRNA-1273 vaccine. Stimulation used overlapping spike peptides from SARS-CoV-2, HCoV-NL63, HCoV-OC43 and HCoV-229E. Cultures that served as controls received a CEFX pool, an HIV-1 Nef pool, or no peptide.

This CDR3 has 13 residues. V gave up 5 bases and J gave up 5 bases, with 12 bases separating them. Germline-derived CDR1 and CDR2 are LNHDA and SQIVND (reference sequence). Sequence data for DNA of cultured CD4+ T cells were generated by the Oncomine TCR Beta short-read assay. Using its own MiXCR run on the PCR reads, TCRdb lists one record per CDR3 protein. Of 10,000 or so distinct CDR3 sequences listed, less than 35% are singletons. Study results and limitations: Spike mono-reactivity was the property of 304 of 307 vaccine-specific clones in convalescent patients.

On this clonotype itself: The antigen is unknown.

Treatment described: roughly 11-day PBMC culture with coronavirus spike peptide pools or control peptides (ViraFEST assay). The gene calls are TRBV19 and TRBJ2-5, with D perhaps matching TRBD2 (6 bases). Sample: cultured CD4+ T cells from blood. This clonotype originated in a human donor with COVID-19. The CDR3 loop reads CASSPTSAETQYF. The CDR3 DNA reads TGTGCCAGTAGTCCGACTAGTGCGGAGACCCAGTACTTC.